Presented here are 27 T cell receptor beta chains from one specimen sequenced in a study of blood T cell repertoires in COVID-19. Sequenced by immunoSEQ multiplex PCR; TCRdb stores in-frame clones only, minus some. Of approximately 230,000 clones in the sample, approximately 79% were seen once. Sequenced input: peripheral blood. Every receptor here comes from an elderly woman with active or convalescent COVID-19.

The rearrangement joins TRBV24-1 to TRBJ2-1, with 11 bases aligning to TRBD2. The V and J ends lost 4 bases and 3 bases, in that order; junction bases with no gene match: 7. From germline, CDR1 is KGHDR and CDR2 SFDVKD. This CDR3 comprises 17 residues. CDR3 DNA sequence: TGTGCCACCAGTGACCAAAAGGGACTAGCGGACTACAATGAGCAGTTCTTC. Amino acids: CATSDQKGLADYNEQFF.

The J gene is TRBJ2-7, the V gene TRBV21-1; the table calls TRBD2, which could not be checked here. TRBV21-1 is labeled a pseudogene. CDR3 length: 16 amino acids. CDR3 amino acids: CASSKPNVGGFYEQYF. CDR3 bases: TGTGCCAGCAGCAAACCTAACGTCGGAGGATTCTACGAGCAGTACTTC.

This chain connects TRBV3-1 (or the pseudogene TRBV3-2) to TRBJ1-1, with D perhaps TRBD1 (5 bases). The CDR3 runs to 13 residues. The V gene lost 1 base and the J gene lost 3 bases, with 6 bases spanning the gap. Per germline, CDR1 LGHDT and CDR2 YNNKEL (reference sequence). CDR3 DNA sequence: TGTGCCAGCAGCCAAGGGGGCCACACTGAAGCTTTCTTT. It codes for CASSQGGHTEAFF.

This clone was observed a few times. This chain links TRBV5-1 with TRBJ2-1; D is uncertain. Germline V CDR1 and CDR2: SGHRS, YFSETQ. The CDR3 loop spans 13 amino acids. Trimming stripped 2 bases from V and 7 bases from J, with 10 bases between. In DNA form, the CDR3 reads TGCGCCAGCAGCTTAGATACAGTTAATGAGCAGTTCTTC. The encoded protein is CASSLDTVNEQFF.

As concerns this clone: The sample carries other DNA sequences with the same CDR3. The J gene is TRBJ1-5, the V gene TRBV18; D remains unclear. The V gene's germline CDR1 is KGHSH and CDR2 LQKENI. Trimming removed 2 bases at V and 5 bases at J, with 7 bases between. The CDR3 covers 13 residues. CDR3: CASSPLRDQPQHF. The CDR3 DNA follows: TGTGCCAGCTCACCATTACGAGATCAGCCCCAGCATTTT.

Only one count was recorded for this clone. The rearrangement uses TRBV13 and TRBJ2-7; the D gene is possibly TRBD1 (6 bases). V dropped 3 bases and J dropped 6 bases, with 24 bases sitting between them. The germline gives CDR1 PRHDT, CDR2 FYEKMQ (reference sequence). CDR3 length: 17 residues. CDR3 in amino acids: CASSFGESWQGKAEQYF. The DNA for the CDR3 is TGTGCCAGCAGCTTTGGAGAGTCCTGGCAGGGGAAAGCCGAGCAGTACTTC.

The chain combines TRBV3-1 (or the pseudogene TRBV3-2) with TRBJ1-1; D ambiguous. Trimming removed 6 bases from V and 4 bases from J, with 12 bases in between. Germline V gene sequence: CDR1 LGHDT, CDR2 YNNKEL (reference sequence). This CDR3 is built from 13 residues. The CDR3 region has the DNA TGTGCCAGCAGTCACGGCGCGGGCACTGAAGCTTTCTTT. It specifies CASSHGAGTEAFF.

The genes are TRBV7-9 and TRBJ2-2; 8 bases fit TRBD1. The CDR3 loop spans 15 amino acids. Germline V gene data show CDR1 as SEHNR and CDR2 as FQNEAQ (reference sequence). Germline trimming cut 5 bases from V and 4 bases from J; bases unmatched to any gene: 6. The CDR3 DNA reads TGTGCCAGCAGCCACCGACAGGGGAGCACCGGGGAGCTGTTTTTT. Its protein product is CASSHRQGSTGELFF.

The chain has TRBV6-5 and TRBJ2-7; 11 bases map to TRBD2. Germline loops: CDR1 MNHEY, CDR2 SVGAGI. The CDR3 is 13 amino acids. V was clipped by 10 bases and J by 4 bases; unmatched bases: 6. CDR3: CATTTSGEYEQYF. CDR3 DNA: TGTGCCACCACGACTAGCGGGGAATACGAGCAGTACTTC.

The chain joins TRBV5-1 to TRBJ1-2; D might be TRBD1 (6 bases). V lost 3 bases and J 3 bases, leaving 15 bases between the germline ends. The CDR3 sequence is 15 residues long. Per germline, CDR1 SGHRS and CDR2 YFSETQ. The CDR3 region is CASSYTGPGHYGYTF. DNA of the CDR3: TGCGCCAGCAGCTATACAGGGCCCGGGCACTATGGCTACACCTTC.

The genes are TRBV7-2 and TRBJ2-1; D may be TRBD2 (5 bases). The CDR3 covers 13 residues. Germline V CDR1 and CDR2: SGHTA, FQGNSA. V lost 4 bases, J lost 14 bases, and 18 bases lay in between. The CDR3 region is CASSYSGPGREFF. CDR3 DNA: TGTGCCAGCAGCTATTCGGGCCCTGGGAGAGAGTTCTTC.

This rearrangement joins TRBV2 to TRBJ1-1; the D gene is possibly TRBD1 (6 bases). V lost 8 bases and J lost 1, with 14 bases in between. The CDR3 loop spans 14 amino acids. CDR1 and CDR2 from the germline V gene are SNHLY and FYNNEI. The CDR3 loop reads CASLLDRWNTEAFF. CDR3 nucleotides: TGTGCCAGCTTGTTAGACAGGTGGAACACTGAAGCTTTCTTT.

V and J are TRBV5-1 and TRBJ1-1; D unresolved. The V and J ends lost 0 bases and 8 bases respectively, with 14 bases between them. Germline CDR1 SGHRS, CDR2 YFSETQ. This CDR3 comprises 14 residues. In DNA form, the CDR3 reads TGCGCCAGCAGCTTGGAGAAGGGAGTTACGGAAGCTTTCTTT. It translates to CASSLEKGVTEAFF.

This chain joins TRBV28 and TRBJ2-3; D possibly corresponds to TRBD2 (5 bases). Germline lookup yields CDR1 MDHEN and CDR2 SYDVKM. The ends were cut back, 6 bases at V and 8 bases at J, with 12 bases in the middle. CDR3 length: 12 amino acids. The CDR3 is CASSLTRVTQYF. The CDR3 coding sequence is TGTGCCAGCAGCCTAACTAGGGTTACGCAGTATTTT.

This chain joins TRBV19 and TRBJ2-3, with D possibly TRBD2 on 6 matching bases. CDR1 is LNHDA and CDR2 is SQIVND in the germline V gene (reference sequence). The CDR3 is made up of 14 amino acids. Trimming stripped 3 bases from V and 5 bases from J, with 12 bases between. CDR3 DNA: TGTGCCAGTAGTATTGGCGGGATAAAAGATACGCAGTATTTT. As protein: CASSIGGIKDTQYF.

V is TRBV12-3 or TRBV12-4 and J is TRBJ1-1, with D possibly TRBD1 on 6 matching bases. The CDR3 extends over 12 amino acids. Trimming took 2 bases from V and 9 from J, leaving 10 bases between them. DNA of the CDR3: TGTGCCAGCAGTTTACAGGGGTGGAAAGCTTTCTTT. Translation: CASSLQGWKAFF.

The rearrangement links TRBV28 to TRBJ1-1; D call uncertain. Germline V gene lookup returns CDR1 MDHEN and CDR2 SYDVKM. The ends were cut back, 6 bases at V and 2 bases at J, with 4 bases in the middle. This CDR3 is built from 11 residues. The DNA for the CDR3 is TGTGCCAGCAGCCCTAACACTGAAGCTTTCTTT. This encodes CASSPNTEAFF. Filled out from reference TRBV28 and TRBJ1-1, the complete variable domain reads DVKVTQSSRYLVKRTGEKVFLECVQDMDHENMFWYRQDPGLGLRLIYFSYDVKMKEKGDIPEGYSVSREKKERFSLILESASTNQTSMYLCASSPNTEAFFGQGTRLTVV.

This sequence joins TRBV5-1 and TRBJ1-2, with TRBD1 as a possible D gene (5 bases). V lost 0 bases and J 6 bases, leaving 15 bases between the germline ends. The germline V gene encodes CDR1 SGHRS and CDR2 YFSETQ. The CDR3 is 15 residues long. CDR3 in amino acids: CASSLAGARENGYTF. The DNA for the CDR3 is TGCGCCAGCAGCTTGGCCGGGGCGCGGGAGAATGGCTACACCTTC.

The chain recombines TRBV2 with TRBJ1-1; 8 bases agree with TRBD1. From germline, CDR1 is SNHLY and CDR2 FYNNEI. The length of the CDR3 is 17 residues. The ends lost 6 bases at V and 0 bases at J; junction bases unmatched: 12. This chain's CDR3 is CASRKQGAQNMNTEAFF. In nucleotides, the CDR3 is TGTGCCAGCAGAAAGCAGGGGGCCCAGAATATGAACACTGAAGCTTTCTTT.

The genes are TRBV5-5 and TRBJ1-4; 9 bases match TRBD1. The V segment lost 3 bases and the J segment 8 bases; nucleotides outside the gene matches: 5. CDR1 and CDR2 (germline): SGHKS, YYEKEE (reference sequence). This CDR3 is built from 14 residues. DNA of the CDR3: TGTGCCAGCAGCTCCCGGACAGGGGAGGAAAAACTGTTTTTT. Translation: CASSSRTGEEKLFF.

The chain links TRBV19 to TRBJ1-2, with D possibly matching TRBD1 (5 bases). The CDR3 contains 14 residues. Germline lookup yields CDR1 LNHDA and CDR2 SQIVND (reference sequence). Trimming shortened V by 9 bases and J by 1 base, and 15 bases separated the two germline ends. Here the CDR3 DNA reads TGTGCCAGCAATCAGGGCAGTGGTAACTATGGCTACACCTTC. It codes for CASNQGSGNYGYTF.

The genes are TRBV3-1 (or the pseudogene TRBV3-2) and TRBJ2-3, with 8 bases aligning to TRBD2. The CDR3 length is 15 residues. Looked up from germline, CDR1 is LGHDT and CDR2 is YNNKEL (reference sequence). V trimming: 1 base; J trimming: 4 bases; junction bases outside the gene matches: 4. CDR3 bases: TGTGCCAGCAGCCAAGCGGGAGGGCCCGCAGATACGCAGTATTTT. Its translation: CASSQAGGPADTQYF.

This clone came up a few times. This chain connects TRBV2 to TRBJ2-7, with 8 bases that match TRBD1. Looked up from germline, CDR1 is SNHLY and CDR2 is FYNNEI. The length of the CDR3 is 14 residues. The J segment lost 4 bases and the V segment lost 10 bases, leaving 12 bases of the junction unmatched. CDR3 amino acids: CATNYQGAQYEQYF. The CDR3 DNA is TGTGCCACAAATTACCAGGGGGCGCAGTACGAGCAGTACTTC.

The CDR3 loop is CASSQEVPAHYYGYTF. The CDR3 DNA sequence: TGCGCCAGCAGCCAAGAAGTTCCCGCGCATTACTATGGCTACACCTTC. The V call is TRBV4-1, the J call TRBJ1-2; D is unresolved. Trimming shortened V by 0 bases and J by 3 bases, and 14 bases separated the two germline ends. Germline-derived CDR1 and CDR2 are MGHRA and YSYEKL. This CDR3 spans 16 amino acids.

The chain joins TRBV18 to TRBJ2-2, with 12 bases identical to TRBD2. The CDR3 has 18 residues. Germline CDR1 is KGHSH and CDR2 is LQKENI. Trimming removed 3 bases from V and 1 base from J; junction bases left unmatched: 6. The CDR3 reads CASSPTSGGTKNTGELFF. In nucleotides, the CDR3 is TGTGCCAGCTCACCTACTAGCGGGGGGACCAAGAACACCGGGGAGCTGTTTTTT.

The J gene is TRBJ2-2, the V gene TRBV6-4; 9 bases fit TRBD1. The CDR3 is 14 amino acids. The ends lost 6 bases at V and 7 bases at J; junction bases unmatched: 6. Germline CDR1 and CDR2: MRHNA and SNTAGT. CDR3 DNA: TGTGCCAGCAGGGCACAGGGGGCGCACGGGGAGCTGTTTTTT. It encodes CASRAQGAHGELFF.

This chain joins TRBV7-6 and TRBJ2-3; 8 nucleotides align to TRBD2. Looked up from germline, CDR1 is SGHVS and CDR2 is FNYEAQ. V lost 5 bases to trimming and J lost 1 base; unmatched junction nucleotides: 8. The CDR3 sequence is 16 residues long. The CDR3 is CASSPRTAGGTDTQYF. The CDR3 DNA reads as TGTGCCAGCAGCCCCCGGACAGCGGGGGGCACAGATACGCAGTATTTT.